The 21 T cell receptor beta chains listed next were all sequenced from one sample in a study of siplizumab effects on memory and regulatory T cells (dated by TCRdb to about 2019). Library generation was performed with the immunoSEQ multiplex PCR assay. TCRdb carries this immuneACCESS record with in-frame sequences only. Its versions omit some clonotypes, under half of them owing to an unresolved V gene in the studies checked, with the rest unexplained. A total of tens of thousands of clones appear in this sample, more than 80% of them only once. The ten largest make up roughly two fifths of the sample. Material: CD8+ T cells sorted from blood. These receptors were collected from a human donor in good health.

J is TRBJ2-3 and V is TRBV6-1, with D hard to call. This CDR3 spans 14 amino acids. V was cut by 1 base and J by 6 bases, with 11 bases left in between. The germline V gene encodes CDR1 MNHNS and CDR2 SASEGT. The CDR3: CASSEGLGRDTQYF. In DNA, the CDR3 is TGTGCCAGCAGTGAAGGGCTAGGTCGGGATACGCAGTATTTT.

The V and J genes are TRBV27 and TRBJ2-1; 11 bases fit TRBD2. The CDR3 loop spans 15 amino acids. Germline CDR1 and CDR2: MNHEY and SMNVEV (reference sequence). The junction had 2 bases not matched to a gene; V was cut back by 2 bases and J by 5 bases. The CDR3 sequence: CASSLGTSGDNEQFF. For the CDR3, the DNA is TGTGCCAGCAGTTTAGGGACTAGCGGCGACAATGAGCAGTTCTTC.

This clone was observed once. The rearrangement joins TRBV28 to TRBJ2-7; 8 nucleotides align to TRBD1. Germline-derived CDR1 and CDR2 are MDHEN and SYDVKM. With V trimmed by 4 bases and J by 1 base, 9 bases remained unmatched. The length of the CDR3 is 16 residues. The CDR3 nucleotides are TGTGCCAGCAGTTCCCCCCGGAGACAGGGGTCCTACGAGCAGTACTTC. Encoded protein: CASSSPRRQGSYEQYF.

The rearrangement links TRBV4-1 to TRBJ2-5, with D perhaps matching TRBD1 or TRBD2 (5 bases each). Germline lookup yields CDR1 MGHRA and CDR2 YSYEKL. The V and J ends lost 4 bases and 2 bases respectively, with 17 bases between them. The CDR3 is 16 amino acids. The DNA for the CDR3 is TGCGCCAGCAGCCTGCCGGGACCACAAATGCAAGAGACCCAGTACTTC. It translates to CASSLPGPQMQETQYF.

The gene calls are TRBV6-5 and TRBJ1-5; D remains unclear. The CDR3 totals 14 residues. V lost 4 bases to trimming and J lost 0 bases, with 7 bases between them. Looked up from germline, CDR1 is MNHEY and CDR2 is SVGAGI. The CDR3 loop is CASSSGVSNQPQHF. The CDR3, as DNA: TGTGCCAGCAGTTCGGGAGTTAGCAATCAGCCCCAGCATTTT.

To note about this clone: The sample contains more than one DNA sequence encoding this CDR3. CDR3 DNA sequence: TGTGCCAGCAGCCAAGGCGGGTACGAGCAGTACTTC. Translated, it gives CASSQGGYEQYF. This chain uses TRBV14 with TRBJ2-7; D might be TRBD2 (5 bases). Trimming removed 1 base at V and 4 bases at J, with 5 bases between. The CDR3 runs 12 residues. Per germline, CDR1 SGHDN and CDR2 FVKESK.

The chain has TRBV2 and TRBJ2-4, with D possibly matching TRBD1 (5 bases). Germline CDR1 and CDR2: SNHLY and FYNNEI. V was pared by 4 bases and J by 6 bases, with 25 bases between. CDR3 size: 18 residues. As DNA, the CDR3 is TGTGCCAGCAGTGGGAGCGACCCGTCAGGGCGTTTCTTAAACATTCAGTACTTC. The encoded protein is CASSGSDPSGRFLNIQYF. The entire variable domain, with the rest obtained from reference TRBV2 and TRBJ2-4, is as follows: EPEVTQTPSHQVTQMGQEVILRCVPISNHLYFYWYRQILGQKVEFLVSFYNNEISEKSEIFDDQFSVERPDGSNFTLKIRSTKLEDSAMYFCASSGSDPSGRFLNIQYFGAGTRLSVL.

This chain links TRBV4-1 with TRBJ2-3; D is tentatively TRBD1 or TRBD2 (5 bases each). Germline V gene data show CDR1 as MGHRA and CDR2 as YSYEKL. The CDR3 contains 14 residues. Trimming removed 3 bases at V and 3 bases at J, with 10 bases between. The CDR3 loop reads CASSQGLATDTQYF. The CDR3 DNA sequence: TGCGCCAGCAGCCAGGGGCTAGCTACAGATACGCAGTATTTT.

V gene TRBV19 combines with J gene TRBJ1-1; possibly TRBD1 for D (5 bases). Germline CDR1 is LNHDA and CDR2 is SQIVND (reference sequence). The CDR3 consists of 18 residues. The V end was cut by 2 bases, the J end by 6 bases, with 25 bases between. As DNA, the CDR3 is TGTGCCAGTAGTATACCGGCAGGGTATTGGCAGGGAGCGGCTGAAGCTTTCTTT. Residues: CASSIPAGYWQGAAEAFF. The full variable domain, its missing parts supplied by reference TRBV19 and TRBJ1-1, is DGGITQSPKYLFRKEGQNVTLSCEQNLNHDAMYWYRQDPGQGLRLIYYSQIVNDFQKGDIAEGYSVSREKKESFPLTVTSAQKNPTAFYLCASSIPAGYWQGAAEAFFGQGTRLTVV.

This clone was seen a single time. V is TRBV5-1 and J is TRBJ2-7, with TRBD1 matching over 10 bases. The CDR3 spans 14 residues. From germline, CDR1 is SGHRS and CDR2 YFSETQ. The V and J ends lost 0 bases and 7 bases, in that order; junction bases with no gene match: 4. The CDR3 is CASSLDGTGVEQYF. DNA for the CDR3: TGCGCCAGCAGCTTGGATGGGACAGGGGTTGAGCAGTACTTC.

This sequence joins TRBV12-5 and TRBJ1-3; 7 positions agree with TRBD1. The CDR3 runs 14 residues. The V gene's germline CDR1 is LGHNT and CDR2 FRNRAP. J gave up 0 bases and V 10 bases, and 6 bases lay outside the gene matches. CDR3 sequence (DNA): TGTGCTACAGGGGGACCATTCTCTGGAAACACCATATATTTT. Its protein product is CATGGPFSGNTIYF.

This clone has a single count. The chain links TRBV19 to TRBJ1-1; possible D gene TRBD1, 5 bases. This CDR3 has 16 amino acids. The germline gives CDR1 LNHDA, CDR2 SQIVND (reference sequence). With 6 bases removed from V and 5 bases from J, the gap between germline ends came to 22 bases. The CDR3 DNA reads as TGTGCCAGTAGGACTTATCCCGGGGGGGAGGTGACTGAAGCTTTCTTT. Protein: CASRTYPGGEVTEAFF.

DNA for the CDR3: TGTGCCAGCAGTGGAGTGGGAGCGACGTACAGCACAGATACGCAGTATTTT. Encoded protein: CASSGVGATYSTDTQYF. V is TRBV9 and J is TRBJ2-3, with a weak D call TRBD2 (5 bases). V was cut by 5 bases and J by 0 bases, with 19 bases left in between. Germline CDR1 reads SGDLS; CDR2 reads YYNGEE. The length of the CDR3 is 17 residues. The full variable domain, completed using reference TRBV9 and TRBJ2-3, is DSGVTQTPKHLITATGQRVTLRCSPRSGDLSVYWYQQSLDQGLQFLIQYYNGEERAKGNILERFSAQQFPDLHSELNLSSLELGDSALYFCASSGVGATYSTDTQYFGPGTRLTVL.

V usage is TRBV27 and J usage is TRBJ2-7; 7 bases align to TRBD1. Trimming removed 5 bases from V and 2 bases from J; junction bases left unmatched: 6. The CDR3 runs to 14 residues. Looked up from germline, CDR1 is MNHEY and CDR2 is SMNVEV (reference sequence). The CDR3: CASSPTGIPYEQYF. Here the CDR3 DNA reads TGTGCCAGCAGTCCGACAGGGATCCCCTACGAGCAGTACTTC.

This clone occurred once. This chain uses TRBV4-3 with TRBJ2-7; D might be TRBD1 (5 bases). CDR3 size: 15 residues. V shed 1 base and J shed 0 bases, with 10 bases lying between them. Germline V lookup: CDR1 LGHNA, CDR2 YSLEER. CDR3 nucleotide sequence: TGCGCCAGCAGCCAAGGAATTGACAGCTCCTACGAGCAGTACTTC. It is translated as CASSQGIDSSYEQYF.

The rearrangement links TRBV2 to TRBJ2-1; the D gene is possibly TRBD2 (6 bases). V lost 6 bases to trimming and J lost 8 bases, with 11 bases between them. Germline V lookup: CDR1 SNHLY, CDR2 FYNNEI. The CDR3 has 12 residues. The CDR3: CASSVPGDEQFF. The CDR3 region has the DNA TGTGCCAGCAGCGTACCGGGAGATGAGCAGTTCTTC. The entire variable domain, with the rest obtained from reference TRBV2 and TRBJ2-1, is as follows: EPEVTQTPSHQVTQMGQEVILRCVPISNHLYFYWYRQILGQKVEFLVSFYNNEISEKSEIFDDQFSVERPDGSNFTLKIRSTKLEDSAMYFCASSVPGDEQFFGPGTRLTVL.

The gene calls are TRBV10-3 and TRBJ2-5; no clear D. The CDR3 runs to 12 residues. Trimming shortened V by 6 bases and J by 0 bases, and 5 bases separated the two germline ends. The germline V gene has CDR1 ENHRY and CDR2 SYGVKD. The CDR3 DNA is TGTGCCATCAGCTCAGACCAAGAGACCCAGTACTTC. Translated, it gives CAISSDQETQYF.

This clone has just one count. The chain combines TRBV5-1 with TRBJ2-7; D may correspond to TRBD1 or TRBD2 (5 bases each). Trimming shortened V by 1 base and J by 5 bases, and 19 bases separated the two germline ends. The CDR3 has 16 amino acids. Germline-derived CDR1 and CDR2 are SGHRS and YFSETQ. The CDR3 loop is CASSLLFGQGVNEQYF. The CDR3 DNA reads TGCGCCAGCAGCTTGTTGTTTGGGCAGGGAGTCAACGAGCAGTACTTC.

A note on this clone: Compared with germline, one end of the junction differs, possibly owing to a read error. The J gene is TRBJ2-5, the V gene TRBV7-7, with D maybe TRBD2 (6 bases). The CDR3 is made up of 16 amino acids. The germline CDR1 and CDR2 sequences are SSHAT and FNYEAQ (reference sequence). The CDR3 spells CASSFEGGGIQETQYF. For the CDR3, the DNA is TGTGCTAGCAGCTTTGAAGGCGGCGGGATACAAGAGACCCAGTACTTC.

V is TRBV30 and J is TRBJ2-7; 9 bases fit TRBD2. V gave up 1 base and J gave up 5 bases; unmatched junction bases: 9. The CDR3 is 15 amino acids. Per the germline V gene, CDR1 is GTSNPN and CDR2 is SVGIG (reference sequence). CDR3 in amino acids: CAWSGQGGRAHEQYF. In nucleotides, the CDR3 is TGTGCCTGGAGTGGTCAAGGCGGGAGGGCCCACGAGCAGTACTTC.

The chain has TRBV5-4 and TRBJ1-1; D is undetermined. Germline V gene sequence: CDR1 SGHNT, CDR2 YYREEE (reference sequence). V lost 2 bases to trimming and J lost 1 base, with 9 bases between them. The CDR3 contains 14 residues. The CDR3 DNA reads TGTGCCAGCAGCTTAGATTCGGGGAACACTGAAGCTTTCTTT. It codes for CASSLDSGNTEAFF.